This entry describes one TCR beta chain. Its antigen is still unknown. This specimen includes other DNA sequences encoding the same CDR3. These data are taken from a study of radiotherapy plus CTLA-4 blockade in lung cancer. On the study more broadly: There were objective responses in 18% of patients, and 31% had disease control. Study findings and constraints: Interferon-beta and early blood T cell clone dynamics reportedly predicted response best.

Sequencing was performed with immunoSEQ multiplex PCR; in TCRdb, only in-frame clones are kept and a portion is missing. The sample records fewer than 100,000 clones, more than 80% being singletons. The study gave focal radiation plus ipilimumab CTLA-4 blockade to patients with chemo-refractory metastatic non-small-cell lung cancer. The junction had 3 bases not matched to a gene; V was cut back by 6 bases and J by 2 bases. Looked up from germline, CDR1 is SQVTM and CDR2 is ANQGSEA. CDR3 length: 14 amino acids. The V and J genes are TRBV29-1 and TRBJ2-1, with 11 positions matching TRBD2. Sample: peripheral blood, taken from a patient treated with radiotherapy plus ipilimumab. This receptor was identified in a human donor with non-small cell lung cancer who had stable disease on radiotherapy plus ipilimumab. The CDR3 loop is CSVVAGGAYNEQFF. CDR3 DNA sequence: TGCAGCGTAGTAGCGGGGGGGGCCTACAATGAGCAGTTCTTC.